These 31 T cell receptor beta chains originate from one sample sequenced in a study of blood T cell repertoires in COVID-19. Libraries were prepared by immunoSEQ multiplex PCR; TCRdb keeps only in-frame clonotypes and omits some of them. The sample lists 180,000 or so clones; roughly four fifths were seen once. The specimen was peripheral blood. These receptors all stem from a woman aged 40 to 50 with COVID-19, enrolled during active disease.

This chain uses TRBV7-2 with TRBJ2-5; TRBD2 matches at 8 bases. CDR1 is SGHTA and CDR2 is FQGNSA in the germline V gene. The J segment lost 5 bases and the V segment lost 1 base, leaving 3 bases of the junction unmatched. This CDR3 is 14 amino acids long. CDR3 sequence: CASSLGGRRETQYF. In nucleotides, the CDR3 is TGTGCCAGCAGCTTAGGCGGGAGGAGGGAGACCCAGTACTTC.

The sample holds many counts of this clone. The chain couples TRBV9 to TRBJ1-1; the D gene is possibly TRBD1 (6 bases). With 3 bases removed from V and 0 bases from J, the gap between germline ends came to 9 bases. Germline V gene lookup returns CDR1 SGDLS and CDR2 YYNGEE. This CDR3 contains 14 residues. This chain's CDR3 is CASSAGQVNTEAFF. The CDR3 bases are TGTGCCAGCAGCGCGGGACAAGTGAACACTGAAGCTTTCTTT.

This chain joins TRBV7-6 and TRBJ2-1; weak D call: TRBD2 (5 bases). V was cut by 1 base and J by 2 bases, with 9 bases left in between. Germline V gene sequence: CDR1 SGHVS, CDR2 FNYEAQ. CDR3 length equals 15 residues. In nucleotides, the CDR3 is TGTGCCAGCAGCTTAGTCCCGGGAACCTACAATGAGCAGTTCTTC. Translating gives CASSLVPGTYNEQFF.

CDR3 DNA sequence: TGTGCCAGCAGCGTAGACGAGGGGGGCAGGGGGACTGAAGCTTTCTTT. Translation gives CASSVDEGGRGTEAFF. The V gene is TRBV9, the J gene TRBJ1-1; 7 bases match TRBD1. The CDR3 length is 16 residues. Per the germline V gene, CDR1 is SGDLS and CDR2 is YYNGEE. V lost 0 bases and J lost 5; bases outside the gene matches: 10.

The CDR3 DNA follows: TGTGCCAGCAGCCAGGGGGAGGTCTTTTACGAGCAGTACTTC. Translation: CASSQGEVFYEQYF. The J gene is TRBJ2-7, the V gene TRBV4-2; the D gene is possibly TRBD2 (6 bases). V shed 3 bases and J shed 4 bases, with 13 bases lying between them. This CDR3 is built from 14 residues. In germline, CDR1 is LGHNA, CDR2 YNFKEQ.

This chain links TRBV5-4 with TRBJ2-3; tentative D call: TRBD2 (6 bases). The CDR3 is 15 amino acids. The germline gives CDR1 SGHNT, CDR2 YYREEE (reference sequence). Trimming removed 2 bases at V and 5 bases at J, with 15 bases between. CDR3 DNA: TGTGCCAGCAGCTTCCCGGGGGTAGGACAAGATACGCAGTATTTT. Residues: CASSFPGVGQDTQYF.

This chain connects TRBV4-1 to TRBJ2-3; 8 bases agree with TRBD2. The germline V gene encodes CDR1 MGHRA and CDR2 YSYEKL. This CDR3 region has 16 residues. The V gene end was trimmed by 4 bases and the J gene end by 2 bases; junction bases not matched to a gene: 8. CDR3 bases: TGCGCCAGCAGCCGCCAGCGGGGGTCCTCCACAGATACGCAGTATTTT. This gives the protein CASSRQRGSSTDTQYF.

This chain uses TRBV3-1 (or the pseudogene TRBV3-2) with TRBJ1-5; D is undetermined. CDR1 LGHDT and CDR2 YNNKEL come from the germline V gene (reference sequence). This CDR3 comprises 15 residues. Trimming left V 4 bases short and J 4 bases short, with 14 bases between. CDR3 region: CASSRQAGDNQPQHF. DNA of the CDR3: TGTGCCAGCAGCCGACAAGCCGGGGATAATCAGCCCCAGCATTTT.

The rearrangement joins TRBV21-1 to TRBJ2-7; the DNA was not compared with TRBD1, the D call given in the table. TRBV21-1 is shown as a pseudogene. The CDR3 totals 15 residues. CDR3 coding DNA: TGTGCCAGAATCTACCTCAGGACAGAGCACTACGAGCAGTACTTC. It is translated as CARIYLRTEHYEQYF.

The V and J genes are TRBV12-3 or TRBV12-4 and TRBJ2-7; D is possibly TRBD1 (6 bases). Trimming shortened V by 4 bases and J by 6 bases, and 10 bases separated the two germline ends. This CDR3 has 12 residues. CDR3 nucleotides: TGTGCCAGCAGTTACACAGGGTCCGAGCAGTACGTC. Protein product: CASSYTGSEQYV.

V gene TRBV5-1 combines with J gene TRBJ2-1; 8 bases agree with TRBD1. There are 17 residues in the CDR3. The J segment lost 5 bases and the V segment lost 4 bases, leaving 14 bases of the junction unmatched. Germline-derived CDR1 and CDR2 are SGHRS and YFSETQ. The CDR3 nucleotides are TGCGCCAGCAGCCTATACTGGACAGGGAGGCCAGACAATGAGCAGTTCTTC. It translates to CASSLYWTGRPDNEQFF. Variable domain in full (rest from reference TRBV5-1 and TRBJ2-1): KAGVTQTPRYLIKTRGQQVTLSCSPISGHRSVSWYQQTPGQGLQFLFEYFSETQRNKGNFPGRFSGRQFSNSRSEMNVSTLELGDSALYLCASSLYWTGRPDNEQFFGPGTRLTVL.

This chain uses TRBV19 with TRBJ2-1; TRBD2 might be the D (6 bases). The germline V and J ends were trimmed by 4 bases and 10 bases, with 11 bases remaining between them. Germline V gene lookup returns CDR1 LNHDA and CDR2 SQIVND (reference sequence). The CDR3 totals 12 residues. The chain's CDR3 is CASSKEGEEQFF. DNA of the CDR3: TGTGCCAGTAGTAAGGAGGGAGAAGAGCAGTTCTTC.

The chain links TRBV11-1 to TRBJ2-7; 13 bases fit TRBD2. Losses at the gene ends were 5 bases for V and 3 bases for J; bases not matched to a gene: 4. Germline CDR1 SGHAT, CDR2 FQDESV (reference sequence). This CDR3 is 15 amino acids long. CDR3 DNA sequence: TGTGCCAGCAGCCAGGGGACTAGCGGGATCTACGAGCAGTACTTC. It translates to CASSQGTSGIYEQYF. Drawing the rest from reference TRBV11-1 and TRBJ2-7, the complete variable domain is EAEVAQSPRYKITEKSQAVAFWCDPISGHATLYWYRQILGQGPELLVQFQDESVVDDSQLPKDRFSAERLKGVDSTLKIQPAELGDSAMYLCASSQGTSGIYEQYFGPGTRLTVT.

The gene calls are TRBV18 and TRBJ2-5; the match to TRBD1 covers 9 bases. With V trimmed by 3 bases and J by 2 bases, 7 bases remained unmatched. Germline V gene sequence: CDR1 KGHSH, CDR2 LQKENI. This CDR3 has 16 amino acids. The CDR3 loop is CASSPNRGTGQETQYF. In DNA, the CDR3 is TGTGCCAGCTCACCCAATCGGGGGACAGGGCAAGAGACCCAGTACTTC.

This sequence joins TRBV7-8 and TRBJ2-7; 7 positions match TRBD1. The CDR3 sequence is 15 residues long. With V trimmed by 5 bases and J by 6 bases, 13 bases remained unmatched. Germline V gene lookup returns CDR1 SGHVS and CDR2 FQNEAQ. The CDR3 nucleotides read TGTGCCAGCAGCCTTCTGGGGACAGAAGAACTCGAGCAGTACTTC. The encoded protein is CASSLLGTEELEQYF.

The rearrangement uses TRBV18 and TRBJ2-3, with 12 bases aligning to TRBD2. Looked up from germline, CDR1 is KGHSH and CDR2 is LQKENI. The CDR3 covers 16 residues. Trimming took 8 bases from V and 2 from J; bases not matched to a gene: 8. The CDR3 is CASTQRLAGATDTQYF. The CDR3 DNA reads TGTGCCAGCACTCAACGACTAGCGGGGGCCACAGATACGCAGTATTTT.

This clone was seen a handful of times. This chain joins TRBV12-1 and TRBJ2-7; TRBD1 is the table's D call and was not checked against the DNA. TRBV12-1 is shown as a pseudogene. The CDR3 covers 18 residues. The CDR3 here is CASSPTGTETRFSYEQYV. In nucleotides, the CDR3 is TGTGCCAGCAGTCCCACCGGGACAGAAACTCGATTTTCCTACGAGCAGTACGTC.

This clone was detected a few times. V and J are TRBV7-6 and TRBJ1-1, with no clear D. Germline CDR1 SGHVS, CDR2 FNYEAQ. The CDR3 sequence is 11 residues long. V lost 6 bases and J lost 2, with 4 bases in between. CDR3: CASRLNTEAFF. CDR3 DNA sequence: TGTGCCAGCAGACTAAACACTGAAGCTTTCTTT.

The genes are TRBV19 and TRBJ2-1, with D perhaps TRBD2 (6 bases). Germline lookup yields CDR1 LNHDA and CDR2 SQIVND (reference sequence). Trimming stripped 7 bases from V and 2 bases from J, with 15 bases between. The CDR3 covers 15 residues. The CDR3, as DNA: TGTGCCAGTAAAAATATCGGGAGCCCCTACAATGAGCAGTTCTTC. It is translated as CASKNIGSPYNEQFF.

The CDR3 loop reads CASSEVGQGYSEQFF. The DNA for the CDR3 is TGTGCCAGCAGTGAGGTCGGACAGGGGTATAGTGAGCAGTTCTTC. The chain couples TRBV6-4 to TRBJ2-1, with 9 bases matching TRBD1. J gave up 9 bases and V 3 bases, and 9 bases lay outside the gene matches. Germline CDR1 reads MRHNA; CDR2 reads SNTAGT. This CDR3 comprises 15 residues.

The table lists this clone with a few counts. This sequence joins TRBV6-2 or TRBV6-3 and TRBJ1-2; D remains unclear. CDR3 length: 15 amino acids. Germline loops: CDR1 MNHEY, CDR2 SVGEGT. V gave up 0 bases and J gave up 0 bases, with 8 bases separating them. DNA for the CDR3: TGTGCCAGCAGTTACTCCCCCGGGACTAACTATGGCTACACCTTC. Translating gives CASSYSPGTNYGYTF.

V and J are TRBV27 and TRBJ2-3; TRBD2 matches at 9 bases. J gave up 3 bases and V 4 bases, and 11 bases lay outside the gene matches. Per the germline V gene, CDR1 is MNHEY and CDR2 is SMNVEV (reference sequence). The CDR3 sequence is 17 residues long. CDR3 nucleotides: TGTGCCAGCAGTTCCTATTCAAGCGGGAGGTCTACAGATACGCAGTATTTT. This codes for CASSSYSSGRSTDTQYF.

The sample holds a few counts of this clone. The chain combines TRBV4-1 with TRBJ1-2, with D unresolved. The V end was cut by 3 bases, the J end by 3 bases, with 8 bases between. Germline V CDR1 and CDR2: MGHRA, YSYEKL. The CDR3 runs 13 residues. The CDR3 here is CASSHLTDYGYTF. The CDR3 bases are TGCGCCAGCAGCCATCTAACGGACTATGGCTACACCTTC.

The genes are TRBV10-3 and TRBJ2-5; TRBD2 is a possible D gene (5 bases). The CDR3 totals 13 residues. Germline assignment: CDR1 ENHRY and CDR2 SYGVKD. V was trimmed by 2 bases and J by 2 bases, leaving 6 bases between them. This CDR3 reads CAISEPGQETQYF. CDR3 sequence (DNA): TGTGCCATCAGTGAGCCGGGACAAGAGACCCAGTACTTC.

This clone has just one count. The chain joins TRBV25-1 to TRBJ2-7; no clear D gene. CDR1 is MGHDK and CDR2 is SYGVNS in the germline V gene. CDR3 length equals 12 residues. The V end lost 2 bases, the J end lost 2 bases, and 4 bases lay between the germline ends. CDR3 loop: CASSEVAYEQYF. CDR3 coding DNA: TGTGCCAGCAGTGAAGTAGCCTACGAGCAGTACTTC.

The chain couples TRBV3-1 (or the pseudogene TRBV3-2) to TRBJ2-1; TRBD2 might be the D (6 bases). Trimming took off 2 bases at V and 5 bases at J, with 10 bases between the two ends. The germline V gene has CDR1 LGHDT and CDR2 YNNKEL (reference sequence). The CDR3 is made up of 14 amino acids. CDR3 residues: CASSQSGTHNEQFF. The DNA of the CDR3 is TGTGCCAGCAGCCAAAGTGGGACTCACAATGAGCAGTTCTTC.

The chain employs TRBV29-1 and TRBJ1-1, with no clear D. The V and J ends lost 6 bases and 5 bases respectively, with 10 bases between them. The CDR3 has 11 amino acids. The germline V gene has CDR1 SQVTM and CDR2 ANQGSEA. The CDR3 DNA reads as TGCAGCGTAAAAACGGGGACTGAAGCTTTCTTT. Translated: CSVKTGTEAFF.

The gene calls are TRBV15 and TRBJ2-1; tentatively, D is TRBD2 (6 bases). The CDR3 contains 14 residues. V was cut by 1 base and J by 13 bases, with 17 bases left in between. Germline V lookup: CDR1 LNHNV, CDR2 YYDKDF (reference sequence). This chain's CDR3 is CATSRVGVGDLQFF. The CDR3 DNA sequence: TGTGCCACCAGCAGAGTGGGGGTAGGGGACTTACAGTTCTTC.

This rearrangement joins TRBV6-6 to TRBJ1-4; 9 bases fit TRBD1. The J segment lost 5 bases and the V segment lost 7 bases, leaving 5 bases of the junction unmatched. The CDR3 runs to 14 residues. Germline V gene lookup returns CDR1 MNHNY and CDR2 SVGAGI (reference sequence). The CDR3 here is CASKQTGGNEKLFF. The CDR3 DNA is TGTGCCAGCAAGCAGACAGGGGGGAATGAAAAACTGTTTTTT.

The rearrangement uses TRBV2 and TRBJ1-1; the match to TRBD1 covers 7 bases. Germline assignment: CDR1 SNHLY and CDR2 FYNNEI. The CDR3 is 20 residues long. The trim removed 8 bases at V and 0 bases at J, leaving 24 bases unmatched. The chain's CDR3 is CASYPNPRSRGSKMNTEAFF. The CDR3 DNA follows: TGTGCCAGCTATCCTAACCCAAGAAGCAGGGGGAGTAAAATGAACACTGAAGCTTTCTTT.

The chain combines TRBV24-1 with TRBJ2-3; D gene unclear. Germline V gene data show CDR1 as KGHDR and CDR2 as SFDVKD. V was trimmed by 4 bases and J by 10 bases, leaving 11 bases between them. This CDR3 has 12 amino acids. This CDR3 reads CATSDHSEAQYF. DNA for the CDR3: TGTGCCACCAGTGACCATAGTGAGGCGCAGTATTTT.